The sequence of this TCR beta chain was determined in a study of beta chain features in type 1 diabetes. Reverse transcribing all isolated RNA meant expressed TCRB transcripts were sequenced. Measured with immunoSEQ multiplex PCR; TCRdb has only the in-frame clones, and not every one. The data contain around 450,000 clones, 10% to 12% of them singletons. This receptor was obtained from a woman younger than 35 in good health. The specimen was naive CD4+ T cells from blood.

CDR3 loop: CASSEGRAADTQYF. DNA for the CDR3: TGTGCCAGCAGCGAGGGGAGGGCAGCAGATACGCAGTATTTT. This rearrangement joins TRBV9 to TRBJ2-3; TRBD2 matches 7 bases. This CDR3 is 14 amino acids long. The germline V gene has CDR1 SGDLS and CDR2 YYNGEE. Trimming removed 3 bases from V and 4 bases from J; junction bases left unmatched: 5.